The present entry profiles one T cell receptor (beta chain) with its context. The data belong to a study of blood T cell repertoires in COVID-19. Whole-study context: The cDNA or gDNA used as material had been derived from T cells, B-cell-depleted T cells, or PBMCs.

The authors' processing: Quantification of nucleated cells was approximated via reference gene primer amplification. The assay was immunoSEQ multiplex PCR, and TCRdb's table has in-frame clones only and misses some. Clone size and V and J calls were adopted from that table, with D and trimming inferred from the DNA. Among 90,000 to 100,000 clones listed, approximately 88% were seen once. Patients at the Seattle site were enrolled during active infection and followed longitudinally. The V and J ends lost 8 bases and 5 bases, in that order; junction bases with no gene match: 7. The CDR3 runs to 13 residues. The germline gives CDR1 MDHEN, CDR2 SYDVKM.

The J gene is TRBJ1-1, the V gene TRBV28, with 8 bases lining up with TRBD1. The clonotype was recovered from a man in his fifties or sixties with COVID-19, enrolled during active disease. What was sequenced was peripheral blood. This CDR3 reads CASADRGKTEAFF. CDR3 DNA sequence: TGTGCCAGCGCCGACAGGGGAAAAACTGAAGCTTTCTTT.